The sequence of this T cell receptor (beta chain) was determined in a study of blood T cell repertoires in COVID-19. Study in general: T cells, B-cell-depleted T cells, or PBMCs supplied cDNA or gDNA.

Between the trimmed V and J ends, which lost 4 bases and 3 bases, there was a span of 13 bases. The CDR3 has 15 residues. Germline CDR1 MGHRA, CDR2 YSYEKL. How the authors handled the data: Amplification with reference gene primers provided the estimates of nucleated cell counts. Only in-frame clones appear in the TCRdb table, and some are missing; sequencing was by immunoSEQ multiplex PCR. V, J and clone size reflect that table, while D and trimming were determined from the DNA. The sample lists about 180,000 clones, more than 75% occurring once. A few counts support this clone. This chain links TRBV4-1 with TRBJ1-3; a possible D gene is TRBD1 (5 bases). Material for sequencing was peripheral blood. The receptor was isolated from a man in his forties with active or convalescent COVID-19. CDR3 residues: CASSPEGYGGNTIYF. The CDR3 nucleotides are TGCGCCAGCAGCCCGGAGGGGTATGGTGGAAACACCATATATTTT.